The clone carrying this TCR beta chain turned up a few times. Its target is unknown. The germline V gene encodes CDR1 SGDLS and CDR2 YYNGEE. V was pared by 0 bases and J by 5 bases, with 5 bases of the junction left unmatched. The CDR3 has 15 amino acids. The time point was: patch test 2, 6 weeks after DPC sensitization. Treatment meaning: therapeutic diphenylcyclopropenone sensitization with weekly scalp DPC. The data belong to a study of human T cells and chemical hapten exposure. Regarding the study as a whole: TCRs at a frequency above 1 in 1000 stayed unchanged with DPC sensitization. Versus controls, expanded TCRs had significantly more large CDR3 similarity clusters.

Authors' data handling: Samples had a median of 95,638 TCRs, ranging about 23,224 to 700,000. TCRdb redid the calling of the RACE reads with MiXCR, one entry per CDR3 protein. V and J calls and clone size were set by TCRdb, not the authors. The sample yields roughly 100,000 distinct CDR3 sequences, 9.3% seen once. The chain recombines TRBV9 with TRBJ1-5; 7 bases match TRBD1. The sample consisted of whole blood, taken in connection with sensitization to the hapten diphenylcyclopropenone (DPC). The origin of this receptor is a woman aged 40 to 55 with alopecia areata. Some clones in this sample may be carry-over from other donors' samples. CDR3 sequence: CASSVAGQSHQPQHF. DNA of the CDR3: TGTGCCAGCAGCGTAGCGGGACAGAGCCATCAGCCCCAGCATTTT.